The T cell receptor beta chain described here comes from a study of cytomegalovirus exposure and HLA in healthy donors. Vbeta (60) and Jbeta (13) primers were used in the PCR. Only in-frame clones appear in the TCRdb table, and some are missing; sequencing was by immunoSEQ multiplex PCR. Of about 130,000 clones in the sample, around 80% were seen once. Germline lookup yields CDR1 SGHRS and CDR2 YFSETQ. V lost 4 bases to trimming and J lost 2 bases; unmatched junction nucleotides: 11. This CDR3 is built from 17 residues. The count of this clone is one. The chain recombines TRBV5-1 with TRBJ2-7, with 11 bases identical to TRBD2. Input material: PBMCs. The sequence was obtained from a man aged 35 to 55 in good health and CMV-seropositive. This CDR3 is CASSRTLAGELPYEQYF. The DNA for the CDR3 is TGCGCCAGCAGCCGGACACTAGCGGGAGAACTCCCCTACGAGCAGTACTTC.